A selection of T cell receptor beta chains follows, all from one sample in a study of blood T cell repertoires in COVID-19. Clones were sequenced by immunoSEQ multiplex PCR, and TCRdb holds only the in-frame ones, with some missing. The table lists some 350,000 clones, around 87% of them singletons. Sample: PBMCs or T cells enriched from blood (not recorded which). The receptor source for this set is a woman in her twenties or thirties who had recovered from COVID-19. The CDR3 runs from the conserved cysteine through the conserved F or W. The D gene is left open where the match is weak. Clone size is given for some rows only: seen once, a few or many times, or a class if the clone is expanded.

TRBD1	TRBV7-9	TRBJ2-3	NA	TGTGCCAGCAGCTACCCGGGACAGGGGTCAGATACGCAGTATTTT	CASSYPGQGSDTQYF
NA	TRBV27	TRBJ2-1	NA	TGTGCCAGCAGTTGGATCAGGGCAGTTAACAATGAGCAGTTCTTC	CASSWIRAVNNEQFF
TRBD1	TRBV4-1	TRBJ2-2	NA	TGCGCCAGCAGCCGCAGGGGGCGAGATCCCGGGGAGCTGTTTTTT	CASSRRGRDPGELFF
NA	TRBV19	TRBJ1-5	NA	TGTGCCAGTAGTATAGATGGGGCCAGGGATCAGCCCCAGCATTTT	CASSIDGARDQPQHF
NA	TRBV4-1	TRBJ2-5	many	TGCGCCAGCAGCTCCCACCCCGGGAACAGGGAAGAGACCCAGTACTTC	CASSSHPGNREETQYF
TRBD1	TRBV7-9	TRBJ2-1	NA	TGTGCCAGCAGCCTATCGGGACAGGTCAATGAGCAGTTCTTC	CASSLSGQVNEQFF
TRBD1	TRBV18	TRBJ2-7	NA	TGTGCCAGCTCACCAAATCGACAGGGTGTCTCCTACGAGCAGTACTTC	CASSPNRQGVSYEQYF
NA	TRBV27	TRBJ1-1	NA	TGTGCCAGCAGTTTATCGGACAGACCGAACACTGAAGCTTTCTTT	CASSLSDRPNTEAFF
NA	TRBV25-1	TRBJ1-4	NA	TGTGCCAGCGGGCAGGGGCATGAAAAACTGTTTTTT	CASGQGHEKLFF
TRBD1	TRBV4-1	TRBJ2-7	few	TGCGCCAGCAGCCAAACCGGGACAGAGTACGAGCAGTACTTC	CASSQTGTEYEQYF
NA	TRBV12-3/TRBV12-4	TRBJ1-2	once	TGTGCCAGCAGTTACAGGGCTAACTATGGCTACACCTTC	CASSYRANYGYTF
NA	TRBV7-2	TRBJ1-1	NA	TGTGCCAGCAGCATGGACAGGAACACTGAAGCTTTCTTT	CASSMDRNTEAFF
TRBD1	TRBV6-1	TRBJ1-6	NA	TGTGCCAGCAGTGATGGGACAGGGGGTAAGGTATTGGCTTCACCCCTCCACTTT	CASSDGTGGKVLASPLHF
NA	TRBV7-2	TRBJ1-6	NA	TGTGCCAGCAGCGTGCCCCTGGACATTGGCCAATCACCCCTCCACTTT	CASSVPLDIGQSPLHF
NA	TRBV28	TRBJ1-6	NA	TGTGCCAGCACCTTCCCTCTCCTTAATTCACCCCTCCACTTT	CASTFPLLNSPLHF
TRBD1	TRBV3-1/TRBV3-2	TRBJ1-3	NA	TGTGCCAGCAGCTGGCACAGGGGGAGCTCTGGAAACACCATATATTTT	CASSWHRGSSGNTIYF
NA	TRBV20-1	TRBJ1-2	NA	TGCAGTGCCAGACCGCCGGGTGGCTACACCTTC	CSARPPGGYTF
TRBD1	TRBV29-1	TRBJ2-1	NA	TGCAGCGTGGGGGACAGGAACTACAATGAGCAGTTCTTC	CSVGDRNYNEQFF
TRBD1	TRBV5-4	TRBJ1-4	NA	TGTGCCAGCAGCTATTGGGACAGGGGAGGAGAAAAACTGTTTTTT	CASSYWDRGGEKLFF
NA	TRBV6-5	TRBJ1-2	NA	TGTGCCAGCGGACAGAGCTATGGCTACACCTTC	CASGQSYGYTF
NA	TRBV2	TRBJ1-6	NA	TGTGCCAGCAGCCGGGACTCCCCGAGCTCCTATAATTCACCCCTCCACTTT	CASSRDSPSSYNSPLHF
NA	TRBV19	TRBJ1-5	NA	TGTGCCAGTAGTATGAGTGGGAGGGCTGATCAGCCCCAGCATTTT	CASSMSGRADQPQHF
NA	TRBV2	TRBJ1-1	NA	TGTGCCAGCAGTGTGGGAGGGCCCACTGAAGCTTTCTTT	CASSVGGPTEAFF
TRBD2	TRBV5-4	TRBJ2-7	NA	TGTGCCAGCAGCCCTAGGGAGGGTAGTACGTCCGAGCAGTACTTC	CASSPREGSTSEQYF
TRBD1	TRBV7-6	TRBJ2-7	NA	TGTGCCAGCTTCGGCAGGGGGCTATCTCACGAGCAGTACTTC	CASFGRGLSHEQYF
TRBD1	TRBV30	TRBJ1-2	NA	TGTGCCTGGAGTGGGCCGCGGACAGGGTGGGATGGCTACACCTTC	CAWSGPRTGWDGYTF
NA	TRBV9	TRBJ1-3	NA	TGTGCCAGCAGCGCAGGGCAGTCTGGAAACACCATATATTTT	CASSAGQSGNTIYF
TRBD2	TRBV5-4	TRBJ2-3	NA	TGTGCCAGCAGCTTGGGGCGGGGGGGCACAGATACGCAGTATTTT	CASSLGRGGTDTQYF
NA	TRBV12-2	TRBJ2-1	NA	TGTGCAAGTCGCCCGGCTAGCGGGGGGCCCTCCTACAATGAGCAGTTCTTC	CASRPASGGPSYNEQFF
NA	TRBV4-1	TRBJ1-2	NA	TGCGCCAGCAGCCAAAGCTCGAGAGGGTTCGATGGCTACACCTTC	CASSQSSRGFDGYTF
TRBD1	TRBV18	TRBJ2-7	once	TGTGCCAGCTCTCGTTTAGGGATTGGACAGGGAAAGGACGAGCAGTACTTC	CASSRLGIGQGKDEQYF
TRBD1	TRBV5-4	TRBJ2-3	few	TGTGCCAGCAGCTTGGACAGGGGAATGACAGATACGCAGTATTTT	CASSLDRGMTDTQYF
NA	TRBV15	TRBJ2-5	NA	TGTGCCACCAGCAGAGATCAGGTGGGGGGAGACCTTGAGACCCAGTACTTC	CATSRDQVGGDLETQYF
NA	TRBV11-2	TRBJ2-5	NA	TGTGCCAGCAGCTCGAACCCGGGTTCGCAAGAGACCCAGTACTTC	CASSSNPGSQETQYF
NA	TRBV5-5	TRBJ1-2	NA	TGTGCCAGCAGCTTAAGTAACGGGATTAAGTACACCTTC	CASSLSNGIKYTF
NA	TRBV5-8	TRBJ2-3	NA	TGTGCCAGCAGCTTAGGGAGCTCTAGCACAGATACGCAGTATTTT	CASSLGSSSTDTQYF
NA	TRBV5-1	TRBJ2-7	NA	TGCGCCAGCAGCTTTTCTCCCGCCGGGGGTGTTTACGAGCAGTACTTC	CASSFSPAGGVYEQYF
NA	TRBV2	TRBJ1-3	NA	TGTGCCAGCAGCGTCCTAGGGAGCTCTGGAAACACCATATATTTT	CASSVLGSSGNTIYF
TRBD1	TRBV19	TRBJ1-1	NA	TGTGCCAGTAGTCAGGGACAGGAGAATGGGAACACTGAAGCTTTCTTT	CASSQGQENGNTEAFF
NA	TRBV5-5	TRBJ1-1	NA	TGTGCCAGCACAAACAGGACCTACGGGGGTGAAGCTTTCTTT	CASTNRTYGGEAFF
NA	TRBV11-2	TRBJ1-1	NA	TGTGCCAGCAGCCCTGTAACAGGGTGGGAGCCTGAAGCTTTCTTT	CASSPVTGWEPEAFF